This TCR beta chain was recorded in a study of CD8 T cell repertoires and HIV-1 epitope variants. Study-wide context: The baseline condition was 1M T cells left uncultured.

On the immunoSEQ platform, TCR beta CDR3s were sequenced at survey depth. The protocol was immunoSEQ multiplex PCR, while the TCRdb copy is restricted to in-frame clones and leaves out a portion. The sample consists of approximately 90,000 clones, around 67% of them appearing once. This CDR3 comprises 18 residues. Looked up from germline, CDR1 is MGHRA and CDR2 is YSYEKL. The V segment lost 1 base and the J segment 0 bases; nucleotides outside the gene matches: 10. Material: uncultured baseline CD8+ T cells from peripheral blood mononuclear cells (PBMCs). This chain links TRBV4-1 with TRBJ1-2, with 8 positions matching TRBD1. This clonotype was obtained from a male donor with HIV. CDR3 loop: CASSQVFGATGANYGYTF. In DNA form, the CDR3 reads TGCGCCAGCAGCCAAGTTTTCGGGGCGACAGGGGCTAACTATGGCTACACCTTC.